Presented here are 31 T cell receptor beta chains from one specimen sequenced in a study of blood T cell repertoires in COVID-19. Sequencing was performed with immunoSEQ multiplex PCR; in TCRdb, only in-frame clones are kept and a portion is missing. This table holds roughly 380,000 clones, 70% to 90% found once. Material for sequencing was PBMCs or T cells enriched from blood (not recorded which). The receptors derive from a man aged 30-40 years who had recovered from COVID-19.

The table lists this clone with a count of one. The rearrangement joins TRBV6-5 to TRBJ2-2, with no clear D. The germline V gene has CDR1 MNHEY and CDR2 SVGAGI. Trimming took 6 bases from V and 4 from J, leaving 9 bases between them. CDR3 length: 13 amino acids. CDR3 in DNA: TGTGCCAGCAGCCGATTGAGCACCGGGGAGCTGTTTTTT. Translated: CASSRLSTGELFF.

This CDR3 is CASSPYRALNTEAFF. The CDR3 bases are TGTGCCAGCTCACCATACAGGGCGCTGAACACTGAAGCTTTCTTT. The chain employs TRBV18 and TRBJ1-1; tentatively, D is TRBD1 (6 bases). CDR1 KGHSH and CDR2 LQKENI come from the germline V gene. The V and J ends lost 2 bases and 0 bases respectively, with 10 bases between them. This CDR3 is built from 15 residues.

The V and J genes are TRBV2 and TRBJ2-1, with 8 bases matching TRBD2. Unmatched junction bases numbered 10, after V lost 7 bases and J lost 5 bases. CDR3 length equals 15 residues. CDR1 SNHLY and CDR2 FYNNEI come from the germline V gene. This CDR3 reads CASTLRGGLDNEQFF. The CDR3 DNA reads TGTGCCAGCACCCTACGGGGGGGCCTCGACAATGAGCAGTTCTTC.

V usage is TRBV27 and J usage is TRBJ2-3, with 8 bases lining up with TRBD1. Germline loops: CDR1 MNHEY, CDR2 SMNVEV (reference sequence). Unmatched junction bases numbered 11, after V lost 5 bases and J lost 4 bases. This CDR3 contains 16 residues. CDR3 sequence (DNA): TGTGCCAGCAGTGCGTACTTAGGACAGGGCCCAGATACGCAGTATTTT. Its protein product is CASSAYLGQGPDTQYF.

CDR3 in amino acids: CASSQEVTSWGAGELFF. CDR3 nucleotide sequence: TGTGCCAGCAGCCAAGAGGTGACTAGCTGGGGCGCCGGGGAGCTGTTTTTT. This chain uses TRBV4-2 with TRBJ2-2; 7 nucleotides align to TRBD2. This CDR3 has 17 residues. V was clipped by 0 bases and J by 6 bases; unmatched bases: 10. Germline V gene sequence: CDR1 LGHNA, CDR2 YNFKEQ.

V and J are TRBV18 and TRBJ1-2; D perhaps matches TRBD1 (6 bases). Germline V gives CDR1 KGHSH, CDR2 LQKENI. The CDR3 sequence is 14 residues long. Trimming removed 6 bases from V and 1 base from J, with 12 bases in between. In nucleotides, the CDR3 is TGTGCCAGCTCCGCTACAGGGTATAACTATGGCTACACCTTC. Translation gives CASSATGYNYGYTF.

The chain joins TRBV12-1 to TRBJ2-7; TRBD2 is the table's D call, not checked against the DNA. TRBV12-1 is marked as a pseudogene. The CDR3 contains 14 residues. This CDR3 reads CASSGTASGGEQYF. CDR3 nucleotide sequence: TGTGCCAGCAGCGGAACGGCGTCAGGAGGCGAGCAGTACTTC.

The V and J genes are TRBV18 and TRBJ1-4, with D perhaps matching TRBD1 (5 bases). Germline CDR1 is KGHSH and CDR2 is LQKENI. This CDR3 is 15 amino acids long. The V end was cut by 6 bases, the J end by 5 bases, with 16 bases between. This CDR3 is CASSLDPGVNEKLFF. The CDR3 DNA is TGTGCCAGCTCCCTCGACCCGGGGGTAAATGAAAAACTGTTTTTT.

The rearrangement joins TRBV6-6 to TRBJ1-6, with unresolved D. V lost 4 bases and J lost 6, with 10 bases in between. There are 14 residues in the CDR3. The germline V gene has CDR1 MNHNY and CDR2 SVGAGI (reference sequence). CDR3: CASSLGGFNSPLHF. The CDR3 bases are TGTGCCAGCAGTTTGGGAGGATTTAATTCACCCCTCCACTTT.

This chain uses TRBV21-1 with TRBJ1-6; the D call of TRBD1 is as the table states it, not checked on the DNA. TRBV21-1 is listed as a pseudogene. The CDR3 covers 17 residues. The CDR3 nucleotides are TGTGCCAGCAGCAAAAAGCGACAGGTGAGGTATAATTCACCCCTCCACTTT. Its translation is CASSKKRQVRYNSPLHF.

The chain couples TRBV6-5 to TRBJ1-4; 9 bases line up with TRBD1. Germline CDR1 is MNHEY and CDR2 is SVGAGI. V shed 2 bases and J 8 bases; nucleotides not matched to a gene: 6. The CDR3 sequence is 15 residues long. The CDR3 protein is CASSYSGTGNEKLFF. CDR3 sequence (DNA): TGTGCCAGCAGTTACAGCGGGACAGGGAACGAAAAACTGTTTTTT.

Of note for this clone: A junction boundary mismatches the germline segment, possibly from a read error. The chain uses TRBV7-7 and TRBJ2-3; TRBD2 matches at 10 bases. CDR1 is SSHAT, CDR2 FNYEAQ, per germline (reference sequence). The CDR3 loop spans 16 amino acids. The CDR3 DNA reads TGTGCTAGCAGCGCTACGGAGCGGGGGGGTGTCGGTACGCAGTATTTT. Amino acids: CASSATERGGVGTQYF.

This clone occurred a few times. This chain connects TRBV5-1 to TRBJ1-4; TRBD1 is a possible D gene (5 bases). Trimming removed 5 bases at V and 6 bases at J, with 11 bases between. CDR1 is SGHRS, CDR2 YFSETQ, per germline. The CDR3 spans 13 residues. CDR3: CASRRGDDEKLFF. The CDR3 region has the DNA TGCGCCAGCAGACGGGGGGACGATGAAAAACTGTTTTTT.

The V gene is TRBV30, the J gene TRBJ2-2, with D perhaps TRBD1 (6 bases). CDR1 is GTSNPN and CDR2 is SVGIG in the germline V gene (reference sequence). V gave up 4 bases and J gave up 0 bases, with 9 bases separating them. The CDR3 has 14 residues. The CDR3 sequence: CAWNRAANTGELFF. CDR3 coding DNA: TGTGCCTGGAACAGGGCTGCGAACACCGGGGAGCTGTTTTTT. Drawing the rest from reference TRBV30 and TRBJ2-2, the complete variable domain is SQTIHQWPATLVQPVGSPLSLECTVEGTSNPNLYWYRQAAGRGLQLLFYSVGIGQISSEVPQNLSASRPQDRQFILSSKKLLLSDSGFYLCAWNRAANTGELFFGEGSRLTVL.

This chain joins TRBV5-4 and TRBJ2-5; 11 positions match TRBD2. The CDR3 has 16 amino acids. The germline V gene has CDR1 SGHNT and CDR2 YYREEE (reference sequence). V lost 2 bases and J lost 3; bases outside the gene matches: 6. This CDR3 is CASSLGSGGAEETQYF. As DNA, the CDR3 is TGTGCCAGCAGCTTAGGTAGCGGGGGGGCCGAAGAGACCCAGTACTTC. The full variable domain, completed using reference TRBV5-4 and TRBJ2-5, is ETGVTQSPTHLIKTRGQQVTLRCSSQSGHNTVSWYQQALGQGPQFIFQYYREEENGRGNFPPRFSGLQFPNYSSELNVNALELDDSALYLCASSLGSGGAEETQYFGPGTRLLVL.

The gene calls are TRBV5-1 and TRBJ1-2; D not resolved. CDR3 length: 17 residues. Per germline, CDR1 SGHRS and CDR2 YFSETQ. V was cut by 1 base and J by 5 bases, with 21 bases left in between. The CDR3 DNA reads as TGCGCCAGCAGCTTGACCACCTTCTCGCGGGCCGATTATGGCTACACCTTC. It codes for CASSLTTFSRADYGYTF. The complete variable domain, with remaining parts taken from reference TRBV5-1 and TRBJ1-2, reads KAGVTQTPRYLIKTRGQQVTLSCSPISGHRSVSWYQQTPGQGLQFLFEYFSETQRNKGNFPGRFSGRQFSNSRSEMNVSTLELGDSALYLCASSLTTFSRADYGYTFGSGTRLTVV.

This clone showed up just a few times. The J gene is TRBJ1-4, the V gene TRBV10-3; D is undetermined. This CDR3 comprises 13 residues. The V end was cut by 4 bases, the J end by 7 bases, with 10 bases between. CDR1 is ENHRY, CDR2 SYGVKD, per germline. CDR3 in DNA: TGTGCCATCAGTGGGGGAGTTGGTGAAAAACTGTTTTTT. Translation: CAISGGVGEKLFF.

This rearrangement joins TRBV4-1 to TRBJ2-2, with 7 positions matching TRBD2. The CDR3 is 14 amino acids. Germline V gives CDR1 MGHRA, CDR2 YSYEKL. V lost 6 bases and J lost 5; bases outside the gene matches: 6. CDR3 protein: CASRLWGGTGELFF. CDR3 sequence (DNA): TGCGCCAGCAGACTCTGGGGAGGGACCGGGGAGCTGTTTTTT.

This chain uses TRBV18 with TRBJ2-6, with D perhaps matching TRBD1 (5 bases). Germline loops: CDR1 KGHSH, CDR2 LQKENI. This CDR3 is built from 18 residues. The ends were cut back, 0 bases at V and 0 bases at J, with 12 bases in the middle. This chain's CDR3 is CASSPPRVSSSGANVLTF. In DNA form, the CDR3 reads TGTGCCAGCTCACCACCCAGGGTATCGAGCTCTGGGGCCAACGTCCTGACTTTC.

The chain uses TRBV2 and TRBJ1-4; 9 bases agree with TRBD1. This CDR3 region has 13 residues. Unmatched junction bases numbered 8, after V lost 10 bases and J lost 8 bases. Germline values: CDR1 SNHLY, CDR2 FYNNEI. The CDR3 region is CATHGTGLEKLFF. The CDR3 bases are TGTGCCACGCATGGGACAGGGCTAGAAAAACTGTTTTTT.

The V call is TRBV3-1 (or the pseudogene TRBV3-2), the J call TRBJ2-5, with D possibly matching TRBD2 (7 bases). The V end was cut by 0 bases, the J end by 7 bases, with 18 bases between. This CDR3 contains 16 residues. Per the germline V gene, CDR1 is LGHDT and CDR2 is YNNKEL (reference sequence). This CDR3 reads CASSQEEAGAEGTQYF. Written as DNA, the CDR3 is TGTGCCAGCAGCCAAGAAGAGGCGGGGGCCGAAGGGACCCAGTACTTC.

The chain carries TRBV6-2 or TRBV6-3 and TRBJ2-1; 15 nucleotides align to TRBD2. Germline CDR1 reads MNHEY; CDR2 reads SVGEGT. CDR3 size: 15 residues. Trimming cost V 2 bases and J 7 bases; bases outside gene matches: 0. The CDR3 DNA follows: TGTGCCAGCAGTTACGGGACTAGCGGGGGGAATGAGCAGTTCTTC. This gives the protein CASSYGTSGGNEQFF.

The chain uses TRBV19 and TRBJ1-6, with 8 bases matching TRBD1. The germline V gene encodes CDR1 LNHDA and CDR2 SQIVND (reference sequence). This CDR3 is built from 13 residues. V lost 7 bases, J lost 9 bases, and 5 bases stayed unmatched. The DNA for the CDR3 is TGTGCCAGTACCAAGGACAGGGCTTCACCCCTCCACTTT. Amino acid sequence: CASTKDRASPLHF.

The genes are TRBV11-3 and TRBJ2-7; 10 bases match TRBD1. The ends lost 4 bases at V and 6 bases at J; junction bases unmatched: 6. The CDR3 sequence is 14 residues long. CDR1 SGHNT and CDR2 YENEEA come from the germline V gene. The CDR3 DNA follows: TGTGCCAGCAGCTACGGGACAGGGGACGGCGAGCAGTACTTC. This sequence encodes CASSYGTGDGEQYF.

CDR3 nucleotides: TGTGCCAGTAGCTTCATGGCCCAAGAGACCCAGTACTTC. Translating gives CASSFMAQETQYF. The genes are TRBV19 and TRBJ2-5; D ambiguous. V was shortened by 6 bases and J by 1 base, with 9 bases between the two germline ends. Per germline, CDR1 LNHDA and CDR2 SQIVND (reference sequence). There are 13 residues in the CDR3.

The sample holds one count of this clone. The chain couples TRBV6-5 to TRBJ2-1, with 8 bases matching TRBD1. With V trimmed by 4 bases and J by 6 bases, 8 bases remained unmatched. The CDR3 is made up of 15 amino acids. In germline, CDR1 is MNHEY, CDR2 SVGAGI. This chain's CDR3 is CASSSWTGFINEQFF. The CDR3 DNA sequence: TGTGCCAGCAGTTCATGGACAGGGTTCATCAATGAGCAGTTCTTC.

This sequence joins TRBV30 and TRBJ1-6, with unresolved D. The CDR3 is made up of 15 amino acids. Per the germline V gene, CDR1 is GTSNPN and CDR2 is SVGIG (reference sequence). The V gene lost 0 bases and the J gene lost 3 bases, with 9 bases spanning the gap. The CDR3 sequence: CAWSVAVHYNSPLHF. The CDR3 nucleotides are TGTGCCTGGAGTGTTGCCGTACACTATAATTCACCCCTCCACTTT.

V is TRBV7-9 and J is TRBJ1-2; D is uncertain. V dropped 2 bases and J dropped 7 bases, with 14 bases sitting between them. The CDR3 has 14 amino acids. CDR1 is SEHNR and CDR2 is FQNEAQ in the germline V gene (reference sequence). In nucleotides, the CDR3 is TGTGCCAGCAGCTTAATGGGAGGGTACCGTGGCTACACCTTC. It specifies CASSLMGGYRGYTF. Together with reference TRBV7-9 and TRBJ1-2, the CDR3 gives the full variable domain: DTGVSQNPRHKITKRGQNVTFRCDPISEHNRLYWYRQTLGQGPEFLTYFQNEAQLEKSRLLSDRFSAERPKGSFSTLEIQRTEQGDSAMYLCASSLMGGYRGYTFGSGTRLTVV.

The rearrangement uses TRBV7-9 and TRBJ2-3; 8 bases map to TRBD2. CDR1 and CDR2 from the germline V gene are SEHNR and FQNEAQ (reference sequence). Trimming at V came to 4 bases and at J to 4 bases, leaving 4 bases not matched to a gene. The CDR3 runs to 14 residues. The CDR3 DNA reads TGTGCCAGCAGCTCGCGGGGGGTATCAGATACGCAGTATTTT. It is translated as CASSSRGVSDTQYF.

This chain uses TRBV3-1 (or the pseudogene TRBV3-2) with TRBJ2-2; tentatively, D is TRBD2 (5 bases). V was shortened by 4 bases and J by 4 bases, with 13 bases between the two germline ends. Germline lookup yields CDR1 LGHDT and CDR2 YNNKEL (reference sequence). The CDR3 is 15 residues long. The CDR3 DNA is TGTGCCAGCAGCCCCCACTCGGGGTCCACCGGGGAGCTGTTTTTT. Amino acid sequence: CASSPHSGSTGELFF.

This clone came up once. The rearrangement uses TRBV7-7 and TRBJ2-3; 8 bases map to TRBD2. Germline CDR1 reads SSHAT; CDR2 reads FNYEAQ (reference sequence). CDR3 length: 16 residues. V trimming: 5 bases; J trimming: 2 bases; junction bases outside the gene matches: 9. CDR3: CASSPGDGGVTDTQYF. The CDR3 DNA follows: TGTGCCAGCAGCCCAGGGGACGGGGGGGTCACAGATACGCAGTATTTT.